Listed here is a single T cell receptor (beta chain). Its antigen is still unknown. These data come from a study of cytomegalovirus exposure and HLA in healthy donors. Background on the study: Earlier results showed roughly 120 million unique TCR beta sequences derived from about 179 million T cells. There were some 380 genotyped donors. Of these, about 80% fell in the genetic ancestry cluster associated with self-reported Caucasian donors. Whole-study findings and limits: Highest at DRB1 and lowest at HLA-C, TCR association rates differed among HLA loci in a later analysis.

The V gene lost 4 bases and the J gene lost 8 bases, with 11 bases spanning the gap. In germline, CDR1 is SEHNR, CDR2 FQNEAQ (reference sequence). CDR3 length: 13 amino acids. It was with 60 Vbeta and 13 Jbeta primers that the PCR ran. Repertoires were generated with immunoSEQ multiplex PCR, while TCRdb's copy carries only in-frame clones and drops some. The sample contains fewer than 120,000 clones, around 76% of which appear only once. At collection, donors were nominally healthy, but unrecorded immune exposures were probable. V usage is TRBV7-9 and J usage is TRBJ1-4; a weak D match, TRBD1 (5 bases). The sequence was collected from a man younger than 40 in good health and CMV-seropositive. The sequenced sample was PBMCs. CDR3 DNA sequence: TGTGCCAGCAGCTCCAGGGTGTTCGAAAAACTGTTTTTT. Amino acids: CASSSRVFEKLFF.